Below are 20 T cell receptor beta chains sequenced from a single sample in a study of T cell responses to AZD1222 COVID-19 vaccine. Clones were sequenced by immunoSEQ multiplex PCR, and TCRdb holds only the in-frame ones, with some missing. The data contain about 78,000 clones, around 90% of them singletons. The specimen comprised peripheral blood, sampled on day 0 of AZD1222 vaccination. All receptors come from an adult in good health.

The V gene is TRBV7-9, the J gene TRBJ2-3; D perhaps matches TRBD2 (6 bases). The CDR3 is 15 amino acids. V dropped 0 bases and J dropped 2 bases, with 9 bases sitting between them. CDR1 and CDR2 from the germline V gene are SEHNR and FQNEAQ (reference sequence). This CDR3 is CASSLATRYTDTQYF. DNA of the CDR3: TGTGCCAGCAGCTTAGCGACTAGATACACAGATACGCAGTATTTT.

In this sample, this clone turned up once. This rearrangement joins TRBV19 to TRBJ2-1; 8 bases are shared with TRBD2. The CDR3 consists of 15 residues. J gave up 2 bases and V 6 bases, and 6 bases lay outside the gene matches. Germline V lookup: CDR1 LNHDA, CDR2 SQIVND (reference sequence). Written as DNA, the CDR3 is TGTGCCAGTAGGCCGGGGCGGGGGGCCTACAATGAGCAGTTCTTC. Protein: CASRPGRGAYNEQFF.

The V gene is TRBV28, the J gene TRBJ1-2; no clear D. The CDR3 consists of 14 residues. From germline, CDR1 is MDHEN and CDR2 SYDVKM. Trimming left V 5 bases short and J 4 bases short, with 14 bases between. CDR3 nucleotide sequence: TGTGCCAGCAGTCCGGGCCTCGAGGCCTATGGCTACACCTTC. Protein: CASSPGLEAYGYTF.

This clone has only one observation. This chain links TRBV5-1 with TRBJ2-1; 9 bases map to TRBD1. CDR3 length: 14 residues. J gave up 9 bases and V 3 bases, and 7 bases lay outside the gene matches. Germline V gene lookup returns CDR1 SGHRS and CDR2 YFSETQ. This CDR3 reads CASSSRDRVGEQFF. The CDR3 DNA reads as TGCGCCAGCAGCTCTCGGGACAGGGTGGGTGAGCAGTTCTTC.

The sample holds one count of this clone. The chain employs TRBV19 and TRBJ2-3; the match to TRBD2 covers 13 bases. With V trimmed by 3 bases and J by 5 bases, 5 bases remained unmatched. This CDR3 spans 16 amino acids. CDR1 and CDR2 (germline): LNHDA, SQIVND (reference sequence). The CDR3 nucleotides are TGTGCCAGTAGTATCGGGACTAGCGGGACCGAAGATACGCAGTATTTT. Its translation is CASSIGTSGTEDTQYF. Complete variable domain (other parts from reference TRBV19 and TRBJ2-3): DGGITQSPKYLFRKEGQNVTLSCEQNLNHDAMYWYRQDPGQGLRLIYYSQIVNDFQKGDIAEGYSVSREKKESFPLTVTSAQKNPTAFYLCASSIGTSGTEDTQYFGPGTRLTVL.

The V and J genes are TRBV7-8 and TRBJ2-7; no firm D call. This CDR3 spans 14 amino acids. V lost 2 bases to trimming and J lost 6 bases, with 14 bases between them. CDR1 SGHVS and CDR2 FQNEAQ come from the germline V gene. CDR3 coding DNA: TGTGCCAGCAGCTTAACGCCATTCTCGCGCGAGCAGTACTTC. It is translated as CASSLTPFSREQYF. Drawing the rest from reference TRBV7-8 and TRBJ2-7, the complete variable domain is GAGVSQSPRYKVAKRGQDVALRCDPISGHVSLFWYQQALGQGPEFLTYFQNEAQLDKSGLPSDRFFAERPEGSVSTLKIQRTQQEDSAVYLCASSLTPFSREQYFGPGTRLTVT.

The chain has TRBV5-1 and TRBJ1-1; D gene uncertain. V shed 0 bases and J shed 5 bases, with 14 bases lying between them. Germline CDR1 and CDR2: SGHRS and YFSETQ. The CDR3 totals 15 residues. The CDR3 loop reads CASSLADWAATEAFF. The CDR3 DNA follows: TGCGCCAGCAGCTTGGCCGATTGGGCCGCTACTGAAGCTTTCTTT.

The chain couples TRBV4-1 to TRBJ2-1, with 9 bases that match TRBD2. The CDR3 totals 15 residues. V dropped 5 bases and J dropped 4; count of bases not matched to a gene: 6. In germline, CDR1 is MGHRA, CDR2 YSYEKL. CDR3 coding DNA: TGCGCCAGCAGCGTTAGCGGGAGCGGATACAATGAGCAGTTCTTC. It specifies CASSVSGSGYNEQFF.

The chain links TRBV9 to TRBJ2-3; D unclear. V was shortened by 0 bases and J by 3 bases, with 8 bases between the two germline ends. The CDR3 runs to 14 residues. CDR1 and CDR2 from the germline V gene are SGDLS and YYNGEE. Here the CDR3 reads CASSVGLGTDTQYF. The CDR3 DNA follows: TGTGCCAGCAGCGTAGGTCTCGGGACAGATACGCAGTATTTT.

Details on this clone: Its ends do not fully match the called genes, so a read error is possible. The chain is built from TRBV6-1 and TRBJ2-1, with 7 positions matching TRBD1. This CDR3 spans 14 amino acids. Germline CDR1 reads MNHNS; CDR2 reads SASEGT. CDR3 sequence: CASSEGGQRFEQFF. The CDR3 nucleotides are TGTGCCAGCAGCGAAGGGGGACAGCGGTTCGAGCAGTTCTTC.

J is TRBJ1-1 and V is TRBV7-9, with a possible D match to TRBD1 (6 bases). The V end was cut by 5 bases, the J end by 8 bases, with 15 bases between. The CDR3 is 13 amino acids. CDR1 SEHNR and CDR2 FQNEAQ come from the germline V gene (reference sequence). The CDR3 is CASSQRTVDEAFF. CDR3 DNA sequence: TGTGCCAGCAGCCAAAGGACAGTCGACGAAGCTTTCTTT.

CDR3 amino acids: CASSFLIGGLAALYQETQYF. The CDR3 DNA reads TGTGCCAGCAGCTTCTTAATCGGTGGACTAGCGGCTCTTTACCAAGAGACCCAGTACTTC. V usage is TRBV3-1 (or the pseudogene TRBV3-2) and J usage is TRBJ2-5, with 10 bases lining up with TRBD2. The CDR3 length is 20 residues. Germline CDR1 LGHDT, CDR2 YNNKEL (reference sequence). V was clipped by 5 bases and J by 0 bases; unmatched bases: 18.

The chain couples TRBV18 to TRBJ1-1, with a possible D match to TRBD1 (6 bases). The CDR3 consists of 16 residues. The germline gives CDR1 KGHSH, CDR2 LQKENI. Deletions cut 5 bases from V and 3 bases from J, with 19 bases between. CDR3 residues: CASSDSATGFYTEAFF. CDR3 nucleotides: TGTGCCAGCTCAGACTCAGCTACAGGGTTTTACACTGAAGCTTTCTTT. Variable domain in full (rest from reference TRBV18 and TRBJ1-1): NAGVMQNPRHLVRRRGQEARLRCSPMKGHSHVYWYRQLPEEGLKFMVYLQKENIIDESGMPKERFSAEFPKEGPSILRIQQVVRGDSAAYFCASSDSATGFYTEAFFGQGTRLTVV.

This chain links TRBV5-5 with TRBJ1-1; D call uncertain. Trimming left V 1 base short and J 4 bases short, with 17 bases between. The CDR3 contains 16 residues. Germline-derived CDR1 and CDR2 are SGHKS and YYEKEE (reference sequence). The CDR3 coding sequence is TGTGCCAGCAGCTTGACCCCCCGCTTCGCAGTCACTGAAGCTTTCTTT. It encodes CASSLTPRFAVTEAFF.

This clone was observed a few times. This chain joins TRBV6-2 or TRBV6-3 and TRBJ2-7; TRBD2 might be the D (5 bases). V lost 2 bases, J lost 0 bases, and 17 bases lay in between. The CDR3 is made up of 17 amino acids. CDR1 is MNHEY, CDR2 SVGEGT, per germline. The CDR3 here is CASSYRPHFGGSYEQYF. CDR3 nucleotides: TGTGCCAGCAGTTACCGACCCCACTTTGGAGGCTCCTACGAGCAGTACTTC.

The chain has TRBV5-8 and TRBJ2-5; 7 nucleotides agree with TRBD2. Germline trimming cut 2 bases from V and 3 bases from J; bases unmatched to any gene: 16. From germline, CDR1 is SGHTS and CDR2 YDEGEE. The length of the CDR3 is 18 residues. CDR3 protein: CASSLGSASGGGEETQYF. The CDR3 nucleotides are TGTGCCAGCAGCTTAGGGTCAGCTAGCGGAGGAGGAGAAGAGACCCAGTACTTC. The complete variable domain, with remaining parts taken from reference TRBV5-8 and TRBJ2-5, reads EAGVTQSPTHLIKTRGQQATLRCSPISGHTSVYWYQQALGLGLQFLLWYDEGEERNRGNFPPRFSGRQFPNYSSELNVNALELEDSALYLCASSLGSASGGGEETQYFGPGTRLLVL.

This chain joins TRBV10-1 and TRBJ2-7, with TRBD2 as a possible D gene (7 bases). The CDR3 covers 16 residues. V was trimmed by 0 bases and J by 4 bases, leaving 16 bases between them. Looked up from germline, CDR1 is WNHNN and CDR2 is SYGVQD (reference sequence). The CDR3 nucleotides read TGCGCCAGCAGTGAGTCGGGGGGGCGCATGTTGTACGAGCAGTACTTC. Translation gives CASSESGGRMLYEQYF.

This clone was detected once. The J gene is TRBJ2-7, the V gene TRBV28; D may match TRBD1 or TRBD2 (5 bases each). Germline V lookup: CDR1 MDHEN, CDR2 SYDVKM. V was clipped by 6 bases and J by 2 bases, with 14 bases between them. CDR3 length equals 14 residues. In DNA form, the CDR3 reads TGTGCCAGCAGACCGGGACGGGCCACCTACGAGCAGTACTTC. This codes for CASRPGRATYEQYF.

This clone has more than one count but fewer than ten. J is TRBJ1-5 and V is TRBV6-2 or TRBV6-3, with D perhaps matching TRBD1 (5 bases). CDR1 and CDR2 (germline): MNHEY, SVGEGT. This CDR3 contains 15 residues. V was trimmed by 7 bases and J by 5 bases, leaving 18 bases between them. CDR3 protein: CASTPDSRSHQPQHF. The CDR3 DNA follows: TGTGCCAGCACCCCCGACAGTCGGTCTCATCAGCCCCAGCATTTT.

The chain combines TRBV7-2 with TRBJ2-3; D gene uncertain. V was cut by 5 bases and J by 5 bases, with 11 bases left in between. Germline V gene data show CDR1 as SGHTA and CDR2 as FQGNSA. There are 13 residues in the CDR3. The CDR3 region is CASSIRTGDTQYF. The CDR3 nucleotides read TGTGCCAGCAGCATCCGGACGGGAGATACGCAGTATTTT.